The present entry profiles one T cell receptor (beta chain) with its context. Its antigen target is currently unknown. Base qualities are not recorded, but no much larger clone differs from it by a single base. TCRbeta CDR3 regions were amplified from genomic DNA using the immunoSEQ Assay, a bias-controlled multiplex PCR. The authors processed their data as follows. The number of nucleated cells in each sample was estimated by amplification of reference gene primers within the assay. To quantify the absolute abundance of each unique TCRbeta CDR3 rearrangement, sequence reads were collapsed and filtered. For each sample, productive Simpson clonality was calculated as the square root of Simpson's diversity index over productive rearrangements. This immuneACCESS table, as held by TCRdb, lists in-frame sequences with V and J called but not all clones. Of the missing ones, under half trace to an unresolved V gene in checked studies; the others have no known cause. V, J and clone size derive from that table, while D and trimming were established from the DNA sequence. The sample data list about 180,000 clones, and more than 70% of these were observed just once. The top ten constitute roughly 18% of the sample.

One collaborating source in Seattle enrolled patients during active infection and followed them longitudinally through the course of disease. Each collaborating institution followed its own protocols to collect whole blood in K2EDTA tubes. For TCRbeta analysis, collaborator samples were shipped as frozen whole blood, as isolated PBMCs, or as DNA extracted from either sample type. The data are from a study of blood T cell repertoires in COVID-19 (TCRdb year 2020). Study-level background: Samples covering the acute and convalescent phases of COVID-19 were provided by collaborators in the United States, Italy and Spain. The material from the prospective study consisted of cDNA or gDNA derived from T cells, B-cell-depleted T cells, or PBMCs. Subjects who had been exposed to COVID-19, were actively infected with it, or had recovered from it provided the deeply sampled blood TCRbeta repertoires that made up the dataset. The repertoires were released in a freely available public database meant as a resource for research on the immune response to SARS-CoV-2. The samples were drawn from two sources: the first 160 participants of the ongoing ImmuneRACE study, and 1,200 or so subjects contributed by 6 global collaborators. Nearly every sample came with metadata listing a de-identified subject ID, COVID-19 status, age in years and sex. HLA class I and class II types, where available, came from metadata supplied by the sample provider rather than from assay-based typing.

The paper as a whole reports these results and caveats: How much clinical and demographic metadata was included differed by source and by participant, and the metadata was provided uncurated.

The sample consisted of peripheral blood. The receptor comes from a person aged 70 to 79 with COVID-19, enrolled during active disease.

The CDR3 reads CASRMEQGLNTEAFF. The DNA sequence is as follows: TGTGCCAGCCGTATGGAACAGGGGTTGAACACTGAAGCTTTCTTT. Recombination linked TRBV4-2 to TRBJ1-1; TRBD1 matches 7 bases in the middle. The CDR3 has 15 amino acids, counting the end cysteine and phenylalanine. The kept DNA is CDR3 alone, 45 bases in frame from the first base. Trimming accounts for 8 bases at V and 0 bases at J, while the number of junction bases matched to no gene is 9. From a lookup of the germline V gene, CDR1 and CDR2 are LGHNA and YNFKEQ.